Following are 15 T cell receptor beta chains from one sample sequenced in a study of cytomegalovirus exposure and HLA in healthy donors. The PCR contained 60 Vbeta and 13 Jbeta primers. Only in-frame clones appear in the TCRdb table, and some are missing; sequencing was by immunoSEQ multiplex PCR. The data show roughly 120,000 clones, less than 90% seen once. The sequenced sample was PBMCs. The origin of the receptors is a man aged 45-60 years in good health and CMV-seronegative.

This sequence joins TRBV7-3 and TRBJ1-1, with unresolved D. Germline CDR1 and CDR2: SGHTA and FQGTGA. The CDR3 has 15 residues. Trimming removed 2 bases from V and 1 base from J, with 11 bases in between. The CDR3 DNA follows: TGTGCCAGCAGCTTATCCGGGGTGTCGAACACTGAAGCTTTCTTT. This translates into CASSLSGVSNTEAFF.

The chain employs TRBV2 and TRBJ2-3; 13 bases align to TRBD2. The length of the CDR3 is 16 residues. V trimming: 5 bases; J trimming: 6 bases; junction bases outside the gene matches: 8. Germline V gene lookup returns CDR1 SNHLY and CDR2 FYNNEI. CDR3 nucleotides: TGTGCCAGCAGTACCGGACTAGCGGGAGAACGGGATACGCAGTATTTT. As protein: CASSTGLAGERDTQYF.

This clone was observed a handful of times. The genes are TRBV28 and TRBJ2-5; 13 bases align to TRBD2. J gave up 5 bases and V 5 bases, and 8 bases lay outside the gene matches. This CDR3 spans 16 amino acids. The germline V gene has CDR1 MDHEN and CDR2 SYDVKM. The CDR3 region is CASSPLATSGRETQYF. The CDR3 DNA sequence: TGTGCCAGCAGTCCTCTTGCGACTAGCGGGAGGGAGACCCAGTACTTC.

The genes are TRBV6-1 and TRBJ2-5; D perhaps matches TRBD2 (5 bases). The CDR3 runs 14 residues. V shed 4 bases and J shed 5 bases, with 14 bases lying between them. Germline CDR1 MNHNS, CDR2 SASEGT. The CDR3 loop is CASSGPTTWETQYF. Written as DNA, the CDR3 is TGTGCCAGCAGTGGGCCGACTACCTGGGAGACCCAGTACTTC.

V gene TRBV10-3 combines with J gene TRBJ1-2; 10 bases fit TRBD1. The CDR3 totals 16 residues. Germline CDR1 and CDR2: ENHRY and SYGVKD. V lost 0 bases to trimming and J lost 8 bases; unmatched junction nucleotides: 9. The CDR3 DNA reads TGTGCCATCAGTGAGTCCCCGACAGGGGGCGCGCAGGGCTACACCTTC. Protein: CAISESPTGGAQGYTF.

V and J are TRBV5-6 and TRBJ2-7; 9 nucleotides align to TRBD2. The CDR3 runs to 15 residues. V lost 1 base to trimming and J lost 0 bases; unmatched junction nucleotides: 2. Germline V gene lookup returns CDR1 SGHDT and CDR2 YYEEEE. CDR3 sequence: CASSLIAGASYEQYF. As DNA, the CDR3 is TGTGCCAGCAGCTTGATAGCGGGGGCCTCCTACGAGCAGTACTTC.

The genes are TRBV7-3 and TRBJ2-3, with TRBD2 as a possible D gene (5 bases). This CDR3 is 13 amino acids long. Trimming removed 5 bases from V and 4 bases from J, with 10 bases in between. Germline V gene sequence: CDR1 SGHTA, CDR2 FQGTGA. For the CDR3, the DNA is TGTGCCAGCAGCCCCGGAGGCTCAGATACGCAGTATTTT. Translation gives CASSPGGSDTQYF.

The chain couples TRBV6-4 to TRBJ1-2; 9 bases match TRBD1. Trimming cost V 6 bases and J 4 bases; bases outside gene matches: 6. Germline assignment: CDR1 MRHNA and CDR2 SNTAGT. The CDR3 length is 14 residues. The CDR3 loop reads CASSAGTGPYGYTF. In DNA form, the CDR3 reads TGTGCCAGCAGCGCAGGGACAGGGCCCTATGGCTACACCTTC.

The CDR3 sequence is CASSYSPATGFEQYF. The CDR3 DNA reads TGTGCCAGCAGTTACTCGCCCGCGACAGGGTTCGAGCAGTACTTC. J is TRBJ2-7 and V is TRBV6-6; 7 bases are a match to TRBD1. Germline V gene lookup returns CDR1 MNHNY and CDR2 SVGAGI (reference sequence). The CDR3 has 15 amino acids. The trim removed 0 bases at V and 6 bases at J, leaving 8 bases unmatched.

In regard to this clone: The junction shows a germline mismatch at one end, possibly a read error. The V gene is TRBV4-1, the J gene TRBJ1-2, with D tentatively TRBD1 (6 bases). CDR1 MGHRA and CDR2 YSYEKL come from the germline V gene. CDR3 length: 14 residues. The CDR3 DNA sequence: TGCGCCAGCAGCCAAGAGGGGGCACTGAGTGGCTACCCCTTC. Translated, it gives CASSQEGALSGYPF.

V is TRBV7-9 and J is TRBJ1-5, with 7 bases matching TRBD1. From germline, CDR1 is SEHNR and CDR2 FQNEAQ (reference sequence). After removal of 5 bases from V and 2 bases from J, the junction contained 6 bases not matched to a gene. The CDR3 covers 15 residues. CDR3 loop: CASSPPGGGNQPQHF. In nucleotides, the CDR3 is TGTGCCAGCAGCCCCCCAGGGGGAGGCAATCAGCCCCAGCATTTT. Based on the CDR3 plus reference TRBV7-9 and TRBJ1-5, the full variable domain is DTGVSQNPRHKITKRGQNVTFRCDPISEHNRLYWYRQTLGQGPEFLTYFQNEAQLEKSRLLSDRFSAERPKGSFSTLEIQRTEQGDSAMYLCASSPPGGGNQPQHFGDGTRLSIL.

The chain has TRBV4-3 and TRBJ2-2; 9 positions agree with TRBD1. V lost 8 bases, J lost 6 bases, and 4 bases stayed unmatched. The CDR3 length is 13 residues. Per germline, CDR1 LGHNA and CDR2 YSLEER. The CDR3 here is CASSRDRAGELFF. For the CDR3, the DNA is TGCGCCAGCTCTCGGGACAGGGCCGGGGAGCTGTTTTTT.

The V call is TRBV27, the J call TRBJ1-6; 7 nucleotides align to TRBD1. The junction had 6 bases not matched to a gene; V was cut back by 3 bases and J by 7 bases. Germline V gene data show CDR1 as MNHEY and CDR2 as SMNVEV (reference sequence). This CDR3 is built from 15 residues. CDR3 loop: CASSFSTGQNSPLHF. CDR3 DNA: TGTGCCAGCAGTTTCTCGACAGGGCAGAATTCACCCCTCCACTTT.

This clone was seen just once. The V gene is TRBV5-1, the J gene TRBJ2-1; 7 nucleotides match TRBD2. The CDR3 has 19 residues. Germline assignment: CDR1 SGHRS and CDR2 YFSETQ. V shed 0 bases and J 4 bases; nucleotides not matched to a gene: 16. CDR3: CASSLAWWGLSGPYNEQFF. CDR3 nucleotide sequence: TGCGCCAGCAGCTTGGCGTGGTGGGGCCTTAGCGGGCCTTACAATGAGCAGTTCTTC.

The chain recombines TRBV11-2 with TRBJ1-2; 8 bases map to TRBD1. V dropped 1 base and J dropped 8; count of bases not matched to a gene: 12. The CDR3 loop spans 16 amino acids. CDR1 is SGHAT, CDR2 FQNNGV, per germline. In DNA, the CDR3 is TGTGCCAGCAGCTTAGCAGACAGGGGAGGTCTAAGAGGCTACACCTTC. Translating gives CASSLADRGGLRGYTF.